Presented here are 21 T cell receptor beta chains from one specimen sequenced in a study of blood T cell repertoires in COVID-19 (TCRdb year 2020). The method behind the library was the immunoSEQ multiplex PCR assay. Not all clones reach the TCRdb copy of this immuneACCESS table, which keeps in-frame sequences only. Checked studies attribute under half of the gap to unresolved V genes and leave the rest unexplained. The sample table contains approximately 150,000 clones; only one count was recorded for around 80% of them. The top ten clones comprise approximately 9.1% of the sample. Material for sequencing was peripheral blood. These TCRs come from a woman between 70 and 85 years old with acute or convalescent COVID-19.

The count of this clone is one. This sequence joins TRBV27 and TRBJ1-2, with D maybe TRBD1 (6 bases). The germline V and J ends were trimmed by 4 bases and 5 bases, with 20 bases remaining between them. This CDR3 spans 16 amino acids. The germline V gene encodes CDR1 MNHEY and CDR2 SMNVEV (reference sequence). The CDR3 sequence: CASSSLTRGPFYGYTF. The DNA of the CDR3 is TGTGCCAGCAGTTCACTGACCAGGGGCCCGTTTTATGGCTACACCTTC.

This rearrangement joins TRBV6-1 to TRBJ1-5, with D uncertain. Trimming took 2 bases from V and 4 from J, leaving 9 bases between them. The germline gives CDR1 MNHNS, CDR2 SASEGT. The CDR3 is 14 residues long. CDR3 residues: CASSESGGNQPQHF. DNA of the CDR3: TGTGCCAGCAGTGAATCAGGAGGGAATCAGCCCCAGCATTTT.

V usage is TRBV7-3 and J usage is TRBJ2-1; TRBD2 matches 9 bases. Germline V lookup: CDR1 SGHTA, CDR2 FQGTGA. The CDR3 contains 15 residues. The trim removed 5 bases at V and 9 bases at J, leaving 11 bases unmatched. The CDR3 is CASSPSGVRLGEQFF. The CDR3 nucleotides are TGTGCCAGCAGCCCTAGCGGGGTACGACTGGGTGAGCAGTTCTTC.

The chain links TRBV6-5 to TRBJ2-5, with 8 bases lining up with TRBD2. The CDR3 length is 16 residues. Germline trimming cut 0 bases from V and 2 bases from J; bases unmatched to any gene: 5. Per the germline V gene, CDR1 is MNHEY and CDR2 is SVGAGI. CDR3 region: CASSYSQTSDQETQYF. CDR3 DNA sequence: TGTGCCAGCAGTTACTCGCAGACTAGCGATCAAGAGACCCAGTACTTC.

The CDR3 region is CASSRTGGESEQYF. As DNA, the CDR3 is TGTGCCAGCAGCCGGACAGGGGGCGAGAGCGAGCAGTACTTC. J is TRBJ2-7 and V is TRBV7-2; 11 nucleotides match TRBD1. V shed 5 bases, J shed 6 bases, and the junction held 6 bases outside the gene matches. The CDR3 is 14 residues long. CDR1 SGHTA and CDR2 FQGNSA come from the germline V gene.

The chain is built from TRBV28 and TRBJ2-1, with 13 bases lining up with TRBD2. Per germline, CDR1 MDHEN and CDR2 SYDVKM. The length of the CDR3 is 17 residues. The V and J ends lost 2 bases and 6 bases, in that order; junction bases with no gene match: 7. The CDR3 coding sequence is TGTGCCAGCAGTTTAGGCCGGGGACTAGCGGGACCCAATGAGCAGTTCTTC. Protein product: CASSLGRGLAGPNEQFF.

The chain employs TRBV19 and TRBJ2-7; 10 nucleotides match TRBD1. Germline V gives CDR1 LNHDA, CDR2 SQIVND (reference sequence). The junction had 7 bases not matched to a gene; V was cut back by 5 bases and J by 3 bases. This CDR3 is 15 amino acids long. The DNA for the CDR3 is TGTGCCAGTAGTCTGCCGGGACAGGGGTACTACGAGCAGTACTTC. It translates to CASSLPGQGYYEQYF.

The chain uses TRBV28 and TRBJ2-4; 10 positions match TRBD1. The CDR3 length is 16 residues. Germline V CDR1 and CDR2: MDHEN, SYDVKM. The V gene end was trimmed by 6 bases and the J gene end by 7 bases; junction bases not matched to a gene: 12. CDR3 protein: CASSPSRDRGPNIQYF. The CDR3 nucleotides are TGTGCCAGCAGCCCATCTAGGGACAGGGGTCCGAACATTCAGTACTTC.

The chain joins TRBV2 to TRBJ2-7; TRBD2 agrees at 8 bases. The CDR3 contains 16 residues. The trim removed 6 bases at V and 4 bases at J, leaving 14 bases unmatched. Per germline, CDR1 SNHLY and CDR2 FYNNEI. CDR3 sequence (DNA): TGTGCCAGCAGAGATACTGGACTAGCTGCTGGGTACGAGCAGTACTTC. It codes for CASRDTGLAAGYEQYF.

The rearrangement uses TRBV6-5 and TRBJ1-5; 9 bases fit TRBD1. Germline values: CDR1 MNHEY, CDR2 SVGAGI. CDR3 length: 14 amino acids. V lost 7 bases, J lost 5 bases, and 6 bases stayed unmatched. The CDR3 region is CASNGQGSHQPQHF. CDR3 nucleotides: TGTGCCAGCAACGGACAGGGGTCCCATCAGCCCCAGCATTTT.

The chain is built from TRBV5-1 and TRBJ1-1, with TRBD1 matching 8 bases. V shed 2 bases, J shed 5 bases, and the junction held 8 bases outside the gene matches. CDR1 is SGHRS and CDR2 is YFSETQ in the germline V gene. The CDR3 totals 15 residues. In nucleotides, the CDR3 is TGCGCCAGCAGCTTCGTACAGGGGGTCGGAACTGAAGCTTTCTTT. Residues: CASSFVQGVGTEAFF.

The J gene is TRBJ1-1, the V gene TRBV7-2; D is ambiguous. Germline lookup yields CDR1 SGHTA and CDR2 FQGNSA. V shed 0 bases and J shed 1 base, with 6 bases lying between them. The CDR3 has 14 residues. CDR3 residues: CASSLALGNTEAFF. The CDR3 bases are TGTGCCAGCAGCTTAGCGCTCGGGAACACTGAAGCTTTCTTT.

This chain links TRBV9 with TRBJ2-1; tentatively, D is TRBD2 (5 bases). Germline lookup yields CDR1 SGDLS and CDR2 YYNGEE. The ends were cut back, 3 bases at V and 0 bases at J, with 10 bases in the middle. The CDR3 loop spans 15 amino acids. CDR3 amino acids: CASSELGSSYNEQFF. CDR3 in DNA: TGTGCCAGCAGCGAGCTGGGGAGCTCCTACAATGAGCAGTTCTTC.

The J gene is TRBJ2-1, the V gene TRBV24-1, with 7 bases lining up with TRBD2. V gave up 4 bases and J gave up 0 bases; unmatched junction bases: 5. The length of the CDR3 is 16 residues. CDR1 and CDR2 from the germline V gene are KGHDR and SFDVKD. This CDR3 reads CATSDPLAASYNEQFF. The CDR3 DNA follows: TGTGCCACCAGTGACCCGCTAGCGGCCTCCTACAATGAGCAGTTCTTC.

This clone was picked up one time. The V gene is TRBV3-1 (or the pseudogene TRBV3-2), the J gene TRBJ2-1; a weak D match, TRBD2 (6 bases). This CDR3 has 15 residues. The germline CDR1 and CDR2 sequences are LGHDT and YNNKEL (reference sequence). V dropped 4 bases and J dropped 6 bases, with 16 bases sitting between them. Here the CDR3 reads CASSRRGADSNEQFF. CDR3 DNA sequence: TGTGCCAGCAGCCGGCGCGGGGCGGACTCCAATGAGCAGTTCTTC.

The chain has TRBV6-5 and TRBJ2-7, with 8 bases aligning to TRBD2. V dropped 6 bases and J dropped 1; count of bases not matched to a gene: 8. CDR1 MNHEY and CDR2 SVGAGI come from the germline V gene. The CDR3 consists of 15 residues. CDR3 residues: CASRFLAGDSYEQYF. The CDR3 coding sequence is TGTGCCAGCAGATTTCTAGCGGGTGATTCCTACGAGCAGTACTTC.

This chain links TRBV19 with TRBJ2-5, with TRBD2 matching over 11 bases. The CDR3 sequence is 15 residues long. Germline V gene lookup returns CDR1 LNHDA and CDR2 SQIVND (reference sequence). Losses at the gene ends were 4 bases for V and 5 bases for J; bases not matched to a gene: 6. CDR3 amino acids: CASSKLAGAGETQYF. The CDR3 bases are TGTGCCAGTAGTAAACTAGCGGGGGCAGGGGAGACCCAGTACTTC. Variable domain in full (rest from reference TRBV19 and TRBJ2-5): DGGITQSPKYLFRKEGQNVTLSCEQNLNHDAMYWYRQDPGQGLRLIYYSQIVNDFQKGDIAEGYSVSREKKESFPLTVTSAQKNPTAFYLCASSKLAGAGETQYFGPGTRLLVL.

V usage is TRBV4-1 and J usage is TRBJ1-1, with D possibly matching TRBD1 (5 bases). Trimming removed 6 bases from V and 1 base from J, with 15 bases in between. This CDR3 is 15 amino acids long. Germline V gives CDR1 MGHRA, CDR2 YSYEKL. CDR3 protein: CASRRQGGGNTEAFF. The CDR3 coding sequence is TGCGCCAGCAGGAGGCAGGGAGGTGGGAACACTGAAGCTTTCTTT.

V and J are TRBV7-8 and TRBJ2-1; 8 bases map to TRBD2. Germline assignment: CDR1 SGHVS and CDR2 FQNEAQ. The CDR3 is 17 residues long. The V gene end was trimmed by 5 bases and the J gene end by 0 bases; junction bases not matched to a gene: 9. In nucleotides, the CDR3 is TGTGCCAGCAGCCCGCGGACTAGCCTGTCCTCCTACAATGAGCAGTTCTTC. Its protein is CASSPRTSLSSYNEQFF. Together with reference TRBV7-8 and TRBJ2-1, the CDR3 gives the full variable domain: GAGVSQSPRYKVAKRGQDVALRCDPISGHVSLFWYQQALGQGPEFLTYFQNEAQLDKSGLPSDRFFAERPEGSVSTLKIQRTQQEDSAVYLCASSPRTSLSSYNEQFFGPGTRLTVL.

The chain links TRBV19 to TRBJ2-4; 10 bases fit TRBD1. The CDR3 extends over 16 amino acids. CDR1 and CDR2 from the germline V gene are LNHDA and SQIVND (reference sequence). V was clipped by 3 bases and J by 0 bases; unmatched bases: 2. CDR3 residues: CASSMGDRGAKNIQYF. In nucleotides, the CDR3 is TGTGCCAGTAGTATGGGGGACAGGGGAGCCAAAAACATTCAGTACTTC.

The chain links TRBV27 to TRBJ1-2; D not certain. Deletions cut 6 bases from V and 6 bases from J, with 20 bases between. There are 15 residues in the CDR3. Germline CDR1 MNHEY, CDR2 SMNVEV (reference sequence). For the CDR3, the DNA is TGTGCCAGCAGCCCCACGATTTGGCAGTTGGATGGCTACACCTTC. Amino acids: CASSPTIWQLDGYTF.